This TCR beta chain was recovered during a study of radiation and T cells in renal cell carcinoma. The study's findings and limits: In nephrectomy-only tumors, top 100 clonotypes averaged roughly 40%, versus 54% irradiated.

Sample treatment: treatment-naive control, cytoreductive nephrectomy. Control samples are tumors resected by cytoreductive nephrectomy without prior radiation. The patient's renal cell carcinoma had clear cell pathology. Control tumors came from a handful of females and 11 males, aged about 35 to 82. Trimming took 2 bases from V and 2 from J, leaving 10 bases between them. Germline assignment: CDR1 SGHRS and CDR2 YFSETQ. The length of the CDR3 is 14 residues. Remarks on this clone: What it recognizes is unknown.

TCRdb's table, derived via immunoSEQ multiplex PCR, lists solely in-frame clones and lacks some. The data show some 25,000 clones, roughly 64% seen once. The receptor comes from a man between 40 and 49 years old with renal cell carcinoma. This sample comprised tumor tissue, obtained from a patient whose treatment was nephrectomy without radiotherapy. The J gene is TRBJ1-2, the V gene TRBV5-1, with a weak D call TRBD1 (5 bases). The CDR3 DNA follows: TGCGCCAGCAGCTTAGGGGTAAGAAACTATGGCTACACCTTC. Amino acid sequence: CASSLGVRNYGYTF.